This entry lists 18 T cell receptor beta chains sequenced from one sample in a study of early T cells in non-severe SARS-CoV-2 infection. TCRdb re-called the 5' RACE reads through MiXCR, storing one row per CDR3 protein. The sample yields tens of thousands of distinct CDR3 sequences, 3.9% seen once. The sample comprised whole blood. Receptor source: an adult who was a healthcare worker with PCR-confirmed SARS-CoV-2 infection or an uninfected control (not recorded which).

This clonotype was counted ten times or more. The chain combines TRBV14 with TRBJ2-7; D gene ambiguous. Trimming removed 3 bases at V and 7 bases at J, with 7 bases between. CDR1 and CDR2 (germline): SGHDN, FVKESK. There are 11 residues in the CDR3. DNA of the CDR3: TGTGCCAGCAGCCACCCGGGTGAGCAGTACGTC. Amino acids: CASSHPGEQYV.

This clonotype was found many times. The chain combines TRBV9 with TRBJ2-1; TRBD2 agrees at 7 bases. Trimming removed 1 base from V and 4 bases from J; junction bases left unmatched: 11. CDR3 length: 17 residues. Germline lookup yields CDR1 SGDLS and CDR2 YYNGEE. The CDR3 spells CASSVRLSSGEYNEQFF. The CDR3 DNA follows: TGTGCCAGCAGCGTAAGGTTGTCTAGCGGAGAGTACAATGAGCAGTTCTTC. Using reference TRBV9 and TRBJ2-1 for the parts outside the CDR3, the full variable domain is DSGVTQTPKHLITATGQRVTLRCSPRSGDLSVYWYQQSLDQGLQFLIQYYNGEERAKGNILERFSAQQFPDLHSELNLSSLELGDSALYFCASSVRLSSGEYNEQFFGPGTRLTVL.

This clonotype has at least ten counts. The chain couples TRBV20-1 to TRBJ2-5, with 7 bases fitting TRBD2. This CDR3 is 15 amino acids long. The germline gives CDR1 DFQATT, CDR2 SNEGSKA (reference sequence). V lost 0 bases and J lost 2; bases outside the gene matches: 6. CDR3 sequence reads: CSARDLLATQETQYF. CDR3 sequence (DNA): TGCAGTGCTAGAGACCTACTAGCGACTCAAGAGACCCAGTACTTC.

This clonotype was recorded at least ten times. The chain links TRBV5-6 to TRBJ2-7, with 10 bases identical to TRBD1. V dropped 3 bases and J dropped 2; count of bases not matched to a gene: 2. The CDR3 sequence is 14 residues long. Germline V lookup: CDR1 SGHDT, CDR2 YYEEEE. The CDR3, as DNA: TGTGCCAGCAGCTCCGGGACAGGGGCCTACGAGCAGTACTTC. Amino acids: CASSSGTGAYEQYF. Full variable domain (remainder filled in from reference TRBV5-6 and TRBJ2-7): DAGVTQSPTHLIKTRGQQVTLRCSPKSGHDTVSWYQQALGQGPQFIFQYYEEEERQRGNFPDRFSGHQFPNYSSELNVNALLLGDSALYLCASSSGTGAYEQYFGPGTRLTVT.

This clonotype came up a few times. The CDR3 spells CASSLASSGSSYNEQFF. The CDR3 region has the DNA TGTGCCAGCAGCTTAGCCTCTAGCGGGAGCTCCTACAATGAGCAGTTCTTC. J is TRBJ2-1 and V is TRBV7-2, with 10 positions matching TRBD2. Germline V gene lookup returns CDR1 SGHTA and CDR2 FQGNSA. Trimming removed 0 bases from V and 0 bases from J; junction bases left unmatched: 2. The CDR3 totals 17 residues.

This clonotype was seen a handful of times. A read error may produce the germline difference seen at one junction end. CDR3 amino acids: CASSFSGNSGELFF. The CDR3 region has the DNA TGTGCCAGCAGCTTTTCTGGGAACTCCGGGGAGCTGTTTTTT. The chain has TRBV7-2 and TRBJ2-2, with D unclear. The CDR3 contains 14 residues. Germline lookup yields CDR1 SGHTA and CDR2 FQGNSA.

This clonotype appeared many times. The chain joins TRBV7-3 to TRBJ2-1, with 7 bases matching TRBD1. Germline V lookup: CDR1 SGHTA, CDR2 FQGTGA. V shed 3 bases, J shed 2 bases, and the junction held 4 bases outside the gene matches. This CDR3 has 15 amino acids. CDR3 protein: CASSLEQGAYNEQFF. The CDR3, as DNA: TGTGCCAGCAGCTTGGAGCAGGGGGCCTACAATGAGCAGTTCTTC.

This clonotype was seen ten or more times. The chain couples TRBV7-2 to TRBJ2-2, with TRBD2 as a possible D gene (5 bases). The germline V gene has CDR1 SGHTA and CDR2 FQGNSA. Trimming shortened V by 3 bases and J by 0 bases, and 8 bases separated the two germline ends. The CDR3 runs to 15 residues. The CDR3 nucleotides read TGTGCCAGCAGCTTGCAAGCGGCGAACACCGGGGAGCTGTTTTTT. Translation gives CASSLQAANTGELFF.

In its sample, this clonotype was seen many times. The gene calls are TRBV6-2 or TRBV6-3 and TRBJ2-1; the D gene is possibly TRBD1 (5 bases). Germline CDR1 and CDR2: MNHEY and SVGEGT. The CDR3 has 11 amino acids. Trimming removed 4 bases at V and 13 bases at J, with 11 bases between. The CDR3 DNA reads TGTGCCAGCAGTTTGGACACCTTTCAGTTCTTC. Its translation: CASSLDTFQFF.

The chain couples TRBV28 to TRBJ1-5; 9 bases align to TRBD1. CDR1 and CDR2 (germline): MDHEN, SYDVKM. V shed 6 bases and J 6 bases; nucleotides not matched to a gene: 12. The CDR3 contains 16 residues. The CDR3 nucleotides are TGTGCCAGCAGCCCGACACAGGGGGCGGGCGGTCAGCCCCAGCATTTT. Protein product: CASSPTQGAGGQPQHF.

This clonotype occurred a few times. CDR3 bases: TGCAGTGCTATTAGTCTTGGGACTAGCGGGACCAATGAGCAGTTCTTC. Translated: CSAISLGTSGTNEQFF. The chain joins TRBV20-1 to TRBJ2-1, with 13 positions matching TRBD2. Per the germline V gene, CDR1 is DFQATT and CDR2 is SNEGSKA (reference sequence). There are 16 residues in the CDR3. Unmatched junction bases numbered 9, after V lost 4 bases and J lost 6 bases.

Comment on this clonotype: Since a much larger clone is just one base distant, this may be a read error. V is TRBV7-8 and J is TRBJ1-1, with D tentatively TRBD1 (6 bases). In germline, CDR1 is SGHVS, CDR2 FQNEAQ. Trimming pared 4 bases from V and 8 bases from J, leaving 17 bases between. CDR3 length: 14 residues. The CDR3 DNA sequence: TGTGCCAGCAGCTCTTCCCAGGGGACGTCAGAAGCTTTCTTT. Its protein product is CASSSSQGTSEAFF.

This clonotype was seen many times. J is TRBJ2-5 and V is TRBV7-2, with D perhaps matching TRBD1 (5 bases). V was shortened by 5 bases and J by 7 bases, with 20 bases between the two germline ends. This CDR3 comprises 15 residues. CDR1 SGHTA and CDR2 FQGNSA come from the germline V gene. This chain's CDR3 is CASSLTDLQSTTQYF. CDR3 bases: TGTGCCAGCAGCCTGACAGACCTCCAGAGTACGACCCAGTACTTC.

This clonotype was seen many times. The chain carries TRBV12-2 and TRBJ2-1; whether TRBD1, the table's D call, matches the DNA was not checked. TRBV12-2 is an annotated pseudogene. The CDR3 covers 16 residues. CDR3 nucleotide sequence: TGTGCAAGTCTCGTTTTTATCCAGGGGACCTACAATGAGCAGTTCTTC. Amino acids: CASLVFIQGTYNEQFF.

At least ten counts were recorded for this clonotype. The V and J genes are TRBV6-6 and TRBJ1-3; TRBD1 aligns across 8 bases. CDR1 MNHNY and CDR2 SVGAGI come from the germline V gene (reference sequence). The ends lost 5 bases at V and 3 bases at J; junction bases unmatched: 21. The CDR3 has 20 amino acids. CDR3 residues: CASSAIPGTGRDLLGNTIYF. CDR3 nucleotide sequence: TGTGCCAGCAGTGCAATTCCCGGGACAGGTCGGGACCTCCTTGGAAACACCATATATTTT.

The sample holds many counts of this clonotype. This chain uses TRBV6-6 with TRBJ1-2, with TRBD1 as a possible D gene (5 bases). This CDR3 has 15 residues. V lost 2 bases and J 0 bases, leaving 10 bases between the germline ends. In germline, CDR1 is MNHNY, CDR2 SVGAGI (reference sequence). The CDR3 DNA is TGTGCCAGCAGTTACGCCGACAGCGCTAACTATGGCTACACCTTC. It translates to CASSYADSANYGYTF.

In its sample, this clonotype was seen many times. V usage is TRBV7-6 and J usage is TRBJ2-2; possible D gene TRBD1, 7 bases. The germline V and J ends were trimmed by 5 bases and 2 bases, with 18 bases remaining between them. This CDR3 comprises 17 residues. Germline loops: CDR1 SGHVS, CDR2 FNYEAQ. The CDR3: CASSLLQGTVNTGELFF. As DNA, the CDR3 is TGTGCCAGCAGCCTGTTACAGGGGACTGTAAACACCGGGGAGCTGTTTTTT.

The V and J genes are TRBV2 and TRBJ1-1; perhaps TRBD1 as D (5 bases). The CDR3 length is 13 residues. CDR1 is SNHLY, CDR2 FYNNEI, per germline. V was cut by 8 bases and J by 6 bases, with 16 bases left in between. The CDR3 reads CASRRISGAEAFF. The CDR3 DNA follows: TGTGCCAGCCGGCGCATTTCGGGGGCTGAAGCTTTCTTT.